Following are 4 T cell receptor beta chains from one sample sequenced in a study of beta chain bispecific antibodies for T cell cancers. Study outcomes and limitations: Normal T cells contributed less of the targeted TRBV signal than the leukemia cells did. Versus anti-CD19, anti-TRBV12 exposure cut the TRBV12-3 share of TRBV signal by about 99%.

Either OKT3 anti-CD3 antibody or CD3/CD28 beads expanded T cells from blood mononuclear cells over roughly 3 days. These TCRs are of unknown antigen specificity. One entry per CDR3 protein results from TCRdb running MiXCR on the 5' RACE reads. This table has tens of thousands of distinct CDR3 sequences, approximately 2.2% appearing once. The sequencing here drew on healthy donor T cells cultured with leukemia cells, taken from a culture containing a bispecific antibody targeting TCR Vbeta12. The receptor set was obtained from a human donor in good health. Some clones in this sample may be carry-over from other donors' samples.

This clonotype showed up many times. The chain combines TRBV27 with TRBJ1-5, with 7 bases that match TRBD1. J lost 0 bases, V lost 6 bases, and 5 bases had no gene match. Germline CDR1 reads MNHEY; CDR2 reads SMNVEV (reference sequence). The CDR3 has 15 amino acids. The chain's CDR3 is CASSLGTASNQPQHF. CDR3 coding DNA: TGTGCCAGCAGCCTCGGGACAGCTAGCAATCAGCCCCAGCATTTT.

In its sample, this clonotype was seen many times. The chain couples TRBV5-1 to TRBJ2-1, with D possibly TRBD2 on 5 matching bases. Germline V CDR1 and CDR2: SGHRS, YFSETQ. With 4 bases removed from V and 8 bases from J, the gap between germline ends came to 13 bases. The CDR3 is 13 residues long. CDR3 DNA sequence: TGCGCCAGCAGCCAAAATCTAGCACATGAGCAGTTCTTC. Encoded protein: CASSQNLAHEQFF.

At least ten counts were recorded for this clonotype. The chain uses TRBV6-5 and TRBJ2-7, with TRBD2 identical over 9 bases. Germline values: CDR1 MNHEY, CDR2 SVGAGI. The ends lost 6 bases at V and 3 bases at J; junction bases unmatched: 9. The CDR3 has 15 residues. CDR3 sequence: CASSPRGGPIYEQYF. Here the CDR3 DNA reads TGTGCCAGCAGCCCGCGGGGGGGCCCGATCTACGAGCAGTACTTC.

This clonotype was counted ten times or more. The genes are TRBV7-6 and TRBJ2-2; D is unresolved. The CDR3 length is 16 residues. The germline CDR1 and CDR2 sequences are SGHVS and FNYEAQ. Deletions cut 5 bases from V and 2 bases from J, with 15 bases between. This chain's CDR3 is CASSRYSGSNTGELFF. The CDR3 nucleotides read TGTGCCAGCAGCCGTTACAGTGGCAGCAACACCGGGGAGCTGTTTTTT.